The 31 T cell receptor beta chains below come from one sample, sequenced in a study of T cell responses to AZD1222 COVID-19 vaccine. Generated by immunoSEQ multiplex PCR, the TCRdb table keeps only in-frame clones and is missing some. There are about 97,000 clones in the sample; 88% occur only once, and 2.5% to 3.5% lies in the top ten. Sequencing was performed on peripheral blood, taken on day 0 of AZD1222 vaccination. These receptors all stem from an adult in good health.

The chain is built from TRBV11-3 and TRBJ1-2, with 10 bases identical to TRBD1. Germline V lookup: CDR1 SGHNT, CDR2 YENEEA. There are 14 residues in the CDR3. Trimming cost V 5 bases and J 6 bases; bases outside gene matches: 6. Here the CDR3 reads CASSRDRGVDGYTF. CDR3 sequence (DNA): TGTGCCAGCAGCCGGGACAGGGGTGTCGATGGCTACACCTTC.

The V and J genes are TRBV4-2 and TRBJ2-7; unclear D gene. Germline V gene sequence: CDR1 LGHNA, CDR2 YNFKEQ. With 3 bases removed from V and 7 bases from J, the gap between germline ends came to 13 bases. This CDR3 has 13 amino acids. CDR3 nucleotide sequence: TGTGCCAGCAGCCACGACCTGTTGAGAGAGCAGTACTTC. Translation gives CASSHDLLREQYF.

This sequence joins TRBV5-1 and TRBJ1-6; D gene ambiguous. Germline V lookup: CDR1 SGHRS, CDR2 YFSETQ. This CDR3 has 13 amino acids. V was cut by 2 bases and J by 10 bases, with 10 bases left in between. CDR3 in DNA: TGCGCCAGCAGCTTCCCCGACGGATCACCCCTCCACTTT. This gives the protein CASSFPDGSPLHF. The variable domain in full, with the rest retrieved from reference TRBV5-1 and TRBJ1-6, is KAGVTQTPRYLIKTRGQQVTLSCSPISGHRSVSWYQQTPGQGLQFLFEYFSETQRNKGNFPGRFSGRQFSNSRSEMNVSTLELGDSALYLCASSFPDGSPLHFGNGTRLTVT.

The chain combines TRBV6-2 or TRBV6-3 with TRBJ1-3; D is ambiguous. The CDR3 has 16 residues. Trimming removed 2 bases at V and 0 bases at J, with 11 bases between. Germline lookup yields CDR1 MNHEY and CDR2 SVGEGT. CDR3: CASSYGRASSGNTIYF. In DNA, the CDR3 is TGTGCCAGCAGTTACGGTCGGGCCTCCTCTGGAAACACCATATATTTT.

CDR3 loop: CASRPYTGSQPQHF. The CDR3 DNA reads as TGTGCCAGCCGTCCTTACACGGGGTCTCAGCCCCAGCATTTT. V usage is TRBV27 and J usage is TRBJ1-5; D is ambiguous. In germline, CDR1 is MNHEY, CDR2 SMNVEV (reference sequence). This CDR3 has 14 residues. V lost 8 bases to trimming and J lost 6 bases, with 17 bases between them.

This clone is a singleton in its sample. The chain is built from TRBV7-9 and TRBJ1-6; a possible D gene is TRBD1 (5 bases). CDR3 length: 14 amino acids. Trimming took 1 base from V and 6 from J, leaving 7 bases between them. Germline V lookup: CDR1 SEHNR, CDR2 FQNEAQ (reference sequence). CDR3 bases: TGTGCCAGCAGCTTAGAACAGGTTAATTCACCCCTCCACTTT. This encodes CASSLEQVNSPLHF.

This chain joins TRBV18 and TRBJ1-3; D not resolved. Trimming took 0 bases from V and 0 from J, leaving 6 bases between them. CDR1 and CDR2 from the germline V gene are KGHSH and LQKENI. The CDR3 has 15 amino acids. In DNA, the CDR3 is TGTGCCAGCTCACCACCTCTGGTCTCTGGAAACACCATATATTTT. It codes for CASSPPLVSGNTIYF. Looking up the rest from reference TRBV18 and TRBJ1-3 gives the full variable domain: NAGVMQNPRHLVRRRGQEARLRCSPMKGHSHVYWYRQLPEEGLKFMVYLQKENIIDESGMPKERFSAEFPKEGPSILRIQQVVRGDSAAYFCASSPPLVSGNTIYFGEGSWLTVV.

This chain links TRBV11-1 with TRBJ2-5; D is undetermined. The V end was cut by 6 bases, the J end by 9 bases, with 14 bases between. This CDR3 is built from 12 residues. The germline gives CDR1 SGHAT, CDR2 FQDESV (reference sequence). CDR3 in DNA: TGTGCCAGCAGTTATCAGAGATACCCCCAGTACTTC. Translation: CASSYQRYPQYF.

V is TRBV3-1 (or the pseudogene TRBV3-2) and J is TRBJ2-1; 15 nucleotides agree with TRBD2. This CDR3 spans 17 amino acids. Germline V gene data show CDR1 as LGHDT and CDR2 as YNNKEL (reference sequence). V shed 2 bases and J 8 bases; nucleotides not matched to a gene: 7. CDR3 region: CASSQRTSGGARDEQFF. For the CDR3, the DNA is TGTGCCAGCAGCCAAAGGACTAGCGGGGGGGCCAGGGATGAGCAGTTCTTC.

The chain employs TRBV27 and TRBJ1-5; D gene unclear. Looked up from germline, CDR1 is MNHEY and CDR2 is SMNVEV (reference sequence). Deletions cut 1 base from V and 6 bases from J, with 7 bases between. The length of the CDR3 is 13 residues. The CDR3: CASSLFVSQPQHF. The CDR3, as DNA: TGTGCCAGCAGTTTATTCGTCAGTCAGCCCCAGCATTTT.

The chain's CDR3 is CASSSRGENEQYF. In DNA form, the CDR3 reads TGTGCCAGCAGTAGCCGTGGGGAAAACGAGCAGTACTTC. The chain has TRBV6-2 or TRBV6-3 and TRBJ2-7, with D uncertain. The CDR3 has 13 residues. Germline assignment: CDR1 MNHEY and CDR2 SVGEGT. V was shortened by 5 bases and J by 5 bases, with 13 bases between the two germline ends.

The CDR3 loop is CASSARTVSGANVLTF. The CDR3 DNA follows: TGTGCCAGCAGTGCCCGGACAGTCTCTGGGGCCAACGTCCTGACTTTC. V and J are TRBV27 and TRBJ2-6, with D possibly being TRBD1 (6 bases). V was pared by 5 bases and J by 0 bases, with 11 bases between. This CDR3 region has 16 residues. The germline gives CDR1 MNHEY, CDR2 SMNVEV (reference sequence).

The chain uses TRBV7-9 and TRBJ1-5; maybe TRBD1 (5 bases). V dropped 4 bases and J dropped 7 bases, with 11 bases sitting between them. Germline CDR1 is SEHNR and CDR2 is FQNEAQ (reference sequence). CDR3 length equals 13 residues. The CDR3 loop is CASSSFQGQPQHF. CDR3 coding DNA: TGTGCCAGCAGCTCCTTCCAGGGACAGCCCCAGCATTTT.

This clone was picked up a small number of times. The V and J genes are TRBV27 and TRBJ1-1; tentatively, D is TRBD1 (5 bases). The CDR3 loop spans 13 amino acids. Per germline, CDR1 MNHEY and CDR2 SMNVEV (reference sequence). V lost 3 bases and J 6 bases, leaving 11 bases between the germline ends. CDR3 sequence: CASSFLGQSEAFF. The CDR3 region has the DNA TGTGCCAGCAGTTTCCTTGGACAATCTGAAGCTTTCTTT.

On this clone: The sample carries other DNA sequences with the same CDR3. The chain employs TRBV5-1 and TRBJ1-1; 8 bases line up with TRBD1. The CDR3 extends over 14 amino acids. The germline CDR1 and CDR2 sequences are SGHRS and YFSETQ. Germline trimming cut 4 bases from V and 5 bases from J; bases unmatched to any gene: 7. CDR3 coding DNA: TGCGCCAGCAGCGACGGACAGGGCGCGACTGAAGCTTTCTTT. This codes for CASSDGQGATEAFF.

The chain combines TRBV20-1 with TRBJ1-5, with a possible D match to TRBD1 (6 bases). CDR1 DFQATT and CDR2 SNEGSKA come from the germline V gene (reference sequence). V lost 3 bases and J 0 bases, leaving 12 bases between the germline ends. This CDR3 has 15 amino acids. The DNA for the CDR3 is TGCAGTGCTAGTGGGCAGGGGCTTAGCAATCAGCCCCAGCATTTT. Its protein product is CSASGQGLSNQPQHF.

This chain uses TRBV19 with TRBJ1-2; possibly TRBD1 for D (5 bases). Germline V gene data show CDR1 as LNHDA and CDR2 as SQIVND (reference sequence). V dropped 10 bases and J dropped 8 bases, with 17 bases sitting between them. The CDR3 contains 12 residues. The chain's CDR3 is CATSTEYKGYTF. The CDR3 coding sequence is TGTGCCACTTCGACAGAATACAAGGGCTACACCTTC.

V usage is TRBV6-1 and J usage is TRBJ1-1; 10 nucleotides align to TRBD1. Germline-derived CDR1 and CDR2 are MNHNS and SASEGT. CDR3 length equals 16 residues. V trimming: 4 bases; J trimming: 0 bases; junction bases outside the gene matches: 5. The DNA for the CDR3 is TGTGCCAGCAGTGGGACAGGGGGGCTACTGAACACTGAAGCTTTCTTT. This translates into CASSGTGGLLNTEAFF.

The chain carries TRBV7-2 and TRBJ1-1; a weak D match, TRBD1 (6 bases). V shed 6 bases and J shed 7 bases, with 21 bases lying between them. The CDR3 spans 15 residues. The germline gives CDR1 SGHTA, CDR2 FQGNSA. This CDR3 reads CASSFRPGGKGEAFF. CDR3 coding DNA: TGTGCCAGCAGTTTTAGGCCCGGGGGCAAGGGTGAAGCTTTCTTT.

The chain carries TRBV24-1 and TRBJ2-2, with D tentatively TRBD2 (7 bases). Germline V CDR1 and CDR2: KGHDR, SFDVKD. This CDR3 contains 15 residues. With 6 bases removed from V and 7 bases from J, the gap between germline ends came to 17 bases. CDR3 amino acids: CATSHAGARVGELFF. CDR3 coding DNA: TGTGCCACCAGTCATGCGGGGGCGCGGGTCGGGGAGCTGTTTTTT.

This rearrangement joins TRBV30 to TRBJ2-7; no clear D gene. CDR1 and CDR2 (germline): GTSNPN, SVGIG (reference sequence). There are 13 residues in the CDR3. V gave up 0 bases and J gave up 3 bases, with 9 bases separating them. The CDR3 bases are TGTGCCTGGAGTGTAAGGCCAAACTACGAGCAGTACTTC. Protein: CAWSVRPNYEQYF.

This clone was found a few times. The rearrangement joins TRBV29-1 to TRBJ1-2; 8 bases match TRBD1. In germline, CDR1 is SQVTM, CDR2 ANQGSEA. The CDR3 consists of 14 residues. V was pared by 5 bases and J by 6 bases, with 11 bases of the junction left unmatched. CDR3 residues: CSVQKDREMHGYTF. CDR3 DNA: TGCAGCGTTCAGAAGGACAGGGAAATGCATGGCTACACCTTC.

The chain uses TRBV5-1 and TRBJ2-2, with no clear D. Trimming removed 0 bases at V and 4 bases at J, with 10 bases between. The germline CDR1 and CDR2 sequences are SGHRS and YFSETQ. This CDR3 is built from 15 residues. CDR3 protein: CASSLASEFTGELFF. CDR3 bases: TGCGCCAGCAGCTTGGCGTCGGAGTTCACCGGGGAGCTGTTTTTT.

The CDR3 region has the DNA TGTGCCAGCAGCTTCCCCGCTTGGACAGGGTCTGGAAACACCATATATTTT. This encodes CASSFPAWTGSGNTIYF. The chain links TRBV5-6 to TRBJ1-3, with 8 bases fitting TRBD1. The CDR3 loop spans 17 amino acids. J gave up 1 base and V 2 bases, and 8 bases lay outside the gene matches. In germline, CDR1 is SGHDT, CDR2 YYEEEE.

J is TRBJ1-6 and V is TRBV2; the D gene is possibly TRBD1 (6 bases). The CDR3 contains 13 residues. From germline, CDR1 is SNHLY and CDR2 FYNNEI. V was shortened by 8 bases and J by 7 bases, with 12 bases between the two germline ends. Here the CDR3 reads CASRGRGNSPLHF. The CDR3 nucleotides read TGTGCCAGCCGGGGGAGGGGGAATTCACCCCTCCACTTT.

The chain combines TRBV6-1 with TRBJ1-4, with D possibly matching TRBD1 (6 bases). The CDR3 has 15 amino acids. V dropped 2 bases and J dropped 7 bases, with 14 bases sitting between them. Per the germline V gene, CDR1 is MNHNS and CDR2 is SASEGT. Here the CDR3 DNA reads TGTGCCAGCAGTGAACCCCAGGGGAGGCTTGAAAAACTGTTTTTT. It yields the protein CASSEPQGRLEKLFF.

The CDR3 nucleotides are TGTGCCAGCAGCTTAAACGGCAGGGGGAGCGACAATGAGCAGTTCTTC. Protein: CASSLNGRGSDNEQFF. V and J are TRBV7-3 and TRBJ2-1; 7 bases fit TRBD1. Germline assignment: CDR1 SGHTA and CDR2 FQGTGA. This CDR3 has 16 residues. The junction had 8 bases not matched to a gene; V was cut back by 1 base and J by 5 bases.

J is TRBJ1-2 and V is TRBV6-6; 7 bases are shared with TRBD1. The CDR3 sequence is 12 residues long. CDR1 MNHNY and CDR2 SVGAGI come from the germline V gene (reference sequence). The trim removed 2 bases at V and 10 bases at J, leaving 4 bases unmatched. Here the CDR3 DNA reads TGTGCCAGCAGTTACGGGGACAGAGACTACACCTTC. It yields the protein CASSYGDRDYTF.

V usage is TRBV7-2 and J usage is TRBJ2-3; 8 bases are shared with TRBD2. The J segment lost 1 base and the V segment lost 5 bases, leaving 11 bases of the junction unmatched. CDR1 and CDR2 (germline): SGHTA, FQGNSA. The CDR3 has 17 residues. CDR3 DNA: TGTGCCAGCAGCGGAAGCGGGGGCCCCCCGGGCACAGATACGCAGTATTTT. As protein: CASSGSGGPPGTDTQYF.

This clone was seen more than once but under ten times. The rearrangement links TRBV20-1 to TRBJ2-2; 7 bases match TRBD2. Trimming removed 3 bases from V and 2 bases from J; junction bases left unmatched: 6. The CDR3 is 15 amino acids. Germline CDR1 is DFQATT and CDR2 is SNEGSKA (reference sequence). The CDR3: CSASAASGNTGELFF. Written as DNA, the CDR3 is TGCAGTGCTAGTGCGGCTAGCGGAAACACCGGGGAGCTGTTTTTT.

V usage is TRBV18 and J usage is TRBJ1-1, with D maybe TRBD1 (5 bases). Germline CDR1 KGHSH, CDR2 LQKENI. CDR3 length equals 15 residues. Between the trimmed V and J ends, which lost 3 bases and 3 bases, there was a span of 14 bases. In nucleotides, the CDR3 is TGTGCCAGCTCACCCTACGACGGGGCTTACACTGAAGCTTTCTTT. Its translation: CASSPYDGAYTEAFF.